The next 9 T cell receptor beta chains were all read from a single sample in a study of T cells after yellow fever vaccination (dated by TCRdb to about 2019). Libraries came from 5' RACE. Sequenced using an Illumina NovaSeq 6000. Clones were called with MiXCR by TCRdb after fastp trimmed the public reads at Q25, and only in-frame beta chains were retained. Each CDR3 protein gets just one entry, which takes the most common genes and DNA from the rows behind it. For this sample the table gives some 120,000 distinct CDR3 sequences, of which about 15% were detected only once. The top ten clones comprise 40% to 45% of the sample. According to the study, the label for this sample's treatment or condition signals: live attenuated yellow fever vaccine strain. Specimen: CD8+ T cells sorted from PBMCs, collected 5 days after the yellow fever booster vaccination. The receptors were gathered from a man younger than 35 who received the YFV17D yellow fever vaccine.

This clonotype was recorded a few times. V is TRBV6-6 and J is TRBJ1-5; perhaps TRBD1 as D (6 bases). The CDR3 spans 16 residues. Trimming removed 5 bases from V and 0 bases from J, with 14 bases in between. From germline, CDR1 is MNHNY and CDR2 SVGAGI (reference sequence). The CDR3 DNA reads as TGTGCCAGCAGTGACCCCCAGGGGAATAGCAATCAGCCCCAGCATTTT. Its protein product is CASSDPQGNSNQPQHF.

This clonotype was detected only a few times. CDR3 nucleotide sequence: TGTGCCACCAGCAAAGGGTCTGCGACCTACGAGCAGTACTTC. It yields the protein CATSKGSATYEQYF. The rearrangement uses TRBV15 and TRBJ2-7; D is uncertain. Looked up from germline, CDR1 is LNHNV and CDR2 is YYDKDF (reference sequence). The CDR3 has 14 amino acids. Trimming shortened V by 4 bases and J by 2 bases, and 12 bases separated the two germline ends.

The rearrangement joins TRBV27 to TRBJ2-1; weak D call: TRBD2 (6 bases). Trimming pared 2 bases from V and 2 bases from J, leaving 19 bases between. CDR1 and CDR2 from the germline V gene are MNHEY and SMNVEV (reference sequence). The CDR3 loop spans 18 amino acids. The DNA of the CDR3 is TGTGCCAGCAGTTTAAATCCCCAGGAGGGGTCACCCTACAATGAGCAGTTCTTC. Amino acids: CASSLNPQEGSPYNEQFF.

The rearrangement joins TRBV4-1 to TRBJ2-7, with D unclear. Germline loops: CDR1 MGHRA, CDR2 YSYEKL. V lost 1 base to trimming and J lost 4 bases, with 8 bases between them. The CDR3 has 13 amino acids. In DNA, the CDR3 is TGCGCCAGCAGCCAAGGTCAGTTTTACGAGCAGTACTTC. Protein product: CASSQGQFYEQYF.

The chain couples TRBV28 to TRBJ1-2; TRBD1 might be the D (5 bases). Trimming took off 5 bases at V and 0 bases at J, with 10 bases between the two ends. The CDR3 is 14 residues long. Germline CDR1 is MDHEN and CDR2 is SYDVKM. CDR3 sequence (DNA): TGTGCCAGCAGTCCCCAGGGAGCTAACTATGGCTACACCTTC. Protein product: CASSPQGANYGYTF.

This clonotype was observed a handful of times. This sequence joins TRBV21-1 and TRBJ2-3; the table gives TRBD2 as D, unverified against the DNA. TRBV21-1 corresponds to a pseudogene. The CDR3 loop spans 19 amino acids. The DNA of the CDR3 is TGTGCCAGCAGCAAATGTGTCCTAGCGGCTACCATTTACACAGATACGCAGTATTTT. It codes for CASSKCVLAATIYTDTQYF.

This chain connects TRBV12-3 or TRBV12-4 to TRBJ2-7; D may match TRBD1 or TRBD2 (5 bases each). The V gene lost 4 bases and the J gene lost 6 bases, with 13 bases spanning the gap. The CDR3 covers 13 residues. In nucleotides, the CDR3 is TGTGCCAGCAGTTCACCCCCCGGGGCCGAGCAGTACTTC. As protein: CASSSPPGAEQYF.

CDR3 region: CASSVDRDYGYTF. The CDR3 DNA reads as TGTGCCAGCAGCGTAGACAGGGACTATGGCTACACCTTC. The J gene is TRBJ1-2, the V gene TRBV9; TRBD1 might be the D (6 bases). Trimming removed 0 bases at V and 3 bases at J, with 6 bases between. The CDR3 is 13 residues long. Germline V gene lookup returns CDR1 SGDLS and CDR2 YYNGEE.

This clonotype showed up just a few times. J is TRBJ1-4 and V is TRBV16, with 7 bases matching TRBD1. Looked up from germline, CDR1 is KGHSY and CDR2 is FQNENV. The CDR3 spans 15 residues. The junction had 7 bases not matched to a gene; V was cut back by 4 bases and J by 5 bases. CDR3 nucleotides: TGTGCCAGCAGCCTCCTGGGACAGAAAAATGAAAAACTGTTTTTT. Amino acid sequence: CASSLLGQKNEKLFF.